The rows below give T cell receptor beta chains drawn from one sample of a study of blood T cell repertoires in COVID-19. Clones were read by immunoSEQ multiplex PCR, and TCRdb kept only the in-frame ones, dropping some. The sample includes under 85,000 clones, around 80% seen only once; the top ten take approximately 6.2%. Source material: peripheral blood. These receptors were taken from a man aged 55 to 70 with active or convalescent COVID-19. CDR3s include the opening cysteine and the closing phenylalanine or tryptophan. Fields, in order: clone size, D gene, V gene, J gene, CDR3 protein, CDR3 DNA. A D gene is named only where the DNA matches it firmly. The listing skips clone size in some rows; elsewhere it reads once, few, many or a size class.

clone size: NA
D gene: TRBD1
V gene: TRBV7-2
J gene: TRBJ2-3
CDR3 protein: CASSLGQGATDTQYF
CDR3 DNA: TGTGCCAGCAGCTTGGGACAGGGGGCAACAGATACGCAGTATTTT

clone size: NA
D gene: NA
V gene: TRBV5-1
J gene: TRBJ1-1
CDR3 protein: CASSNRDSAPNTEAFF
CDR3 DNA: TGCGCCAGCAGCAACCGGGACTCCGCACCGAACACTGAAGCTTTCTTT

clone size: NA
D gene: TRBD2
V gene: TRBV4-1
J gene: TRBJ2-5
CDR3 protein: CASSQDFGRVEETQYF
CDR3 DNA: TGCGCCAGCAGCCAAGATTTCGGGAGGGTGGAAGAGACCCAGTACTTC

clone size: NA
D gene: TRBD1
V gene: TRBV18
J gene: TRBJ1-2
CDR3 protein: CASSPGQGAPNGYTF
CDR3 DNA: TGTGCCAGCTCACCAGGACAGGGGGCGCCGAATGGCTACACCTTC

clone size: NA
D gene: NA
V gene: TRBV5-8
J gene: TRBJ1-5
CDR3 protein: CASSVGGGNQPQHF
CDR3 DNA: TGTGCCAGCAGCGTGGGGGGGGGCAATCAGCCCCAGCATTTT

clone size: NA
D gene: TRBD2
V gene: TRBV19
J gene: TRBJ2-5
CDR3 protein: CASSIREGETQYF
CDR3 DNA: TGTGCCAGTAGTATAAGGGAGGGGGAGACCCAGTACTTC

clone size: NA
D gene: NA
V gene: TRBV6-5
J gene: TRBJ2-1
CDR3 protein: CASKVRGVEQFF
CDR3 DNA: TGTGCCAGCAAAGTCAGGGGGGTTGAGCAGTTCTTC

clone size: once
D gene: TRBD1
V gene: TRBV6-5
J gene: TRBJ2-4
CDR3 protein: CASSSGTGADIQYF
CDR3 DNA: TGTGCCAGCAGCTCCGGGACAGGGGCTGACATTCAGTACTTC

clone size: NA
D gene: NA
V gene: TRBV16
J gene: TRBJ2-7
CDR3 protein: CASSQYAGSYEQYF
CDR3 DNA: TGTGCCAGCAGCCAATACGCAGGTTCCTACGAGCAGTACTTC

clone size: NA
D gene: NA
V gene: TRBV3-1/TRBV3-2
J gene: TRBJ2-7
CDR3 protein: CASSRRTDSYEQYF
CDR3 DNA: TGTGCCAGCAGCCGGCGGACAGACTCCTACGAGCAGTACTTC

clone size: NA
D gene: NA
V gene: TRBV7-2
J gene: TRBJ1-6
CDR3 protein: CASSLAQGPNSPLHF
CDR3 DNA: TGTGCCAGCAGCTTAGCACAGGGCCCAAATTCACCCCTCCACTTT

clone size: NA
D gene: NA
V gene: TRBV5-1
J gene: TRBJ1-1
CDR3 protein: CASSPGGTTEAFF
CDR3 DNA: TGCGCCAGCAGCCCCGGCGGTACCACTGAAGCTTTCTTT

clone size: once
D gene: NA
V gene: TRBV23-1
J gene: TRBJ2-1
CDR3 protein: CASSPQGQYNEQFF
CDR3 DNA: TGCGCCAGCAGTCCTCAAGGACAGTACAATGAGCAGTTCTTC

clone size: NA
D gene: TRBD1
V gene: TRBV9
J gene: TRBJ2-7
CDR3 protein: CASSVGGQGHEQYF
CDR3 DNA: TGTGCCAGCAGCGTAGGGGGACAGGGCCACGAGCAGTACTTC

clone size: NA
D gene: TRBD1
V gene: TRBV19
J gene: TRBJ1-1
CDR3 protein: CASRSLGQGGTEAFF
CDR3 DNA: TGTGCCAGTAGATCCCTCGGACAGGGCGGCACTGAAGCTTTCTTT

clone size: once
D gene: NA
V gene: TRBV29-1
J gene: TRBJ2-4
CDR3 protein: CSVEGLSNIQYF
CDR3 DNA: TGCAGCGTTGAAGGTCTATCAAACATTCAGTACTTC

clone size: once
D gene: TRBD2
V gene: TRBV5-6
J gene: TRBJ2-2
CDR3 protein: CASSQGGLAGPGGTGELFF
CDR3 DNA: TGTGCCAGCAGCCAAGGAGGGCTAGCGGGGCCCGGGGGGACCGGGGAGCTGTTTTTT

clone size: NA
D gene: TRBD1
V gene: TRBV28
J gene: TRBJ2-7
CDR3 protein: CASSSLGQETYEQYF
CDR3 DNA: TGTGCCAGCAGTTCCCTGGGACAGGAAACCTACGAGCAGTACTTC

clone size: NA
D gene: TRBD1
V gene: TRBV5-1
J gene: TRBJ2-7
CDR3 protein: CASSLWGQDSSYEQYF
CDR3 DNA: TGCGCCAGCAGCTTGTGGGGACAGGATAGCTCCTACGAGCAGTACTTC

clone size: NA
D gene: NA
V gene: TRBV11-2
J gene: TRBJ2-6
CDR3 protein: CASSFSMTGVSGANVLTF
CDR3 DNA: TGTGCCAGCAGCTTTTCTATGACGGGAGTTTCTGGGGCCAACGTCCTGACTTTC

clone size: NA
D gene: TRBD1
V gene: TRBV3-1/TRBV3-2
J gene: TRBJ2-5
CDR3 protein: CASSQDRGQSFQTQYF
CDR3 DNA: TGTGCCAGCAGCCAAGATAGGGGACAGTCTTTTCAGACCCAGTACTTC

clone size: NA
D gene: TRBD2
V gene: TRBV6-4
J gene: TRBJ2-1
CDR3 protein: CASSMGLAVTNEQFF
CDR3 DNA: TGTGCCAGCAGTATGGGACTAGCAGTGACCAATGAGCAGTTCTTC

clone size: few
D gene: TRBD1
V gene: TRBV14
J gene: TRBJ1-4
CDR3 protein: CASSQETGGSEKLFF
CDR3 DNA: TGTGCCAGCAGCCAGGAGACAGGGGGCAGTGAAAAACTGTTTTTT

clone size: few
D gene: NA
V gene: TRBV4-3
J gene: TRBJ1-1
CDR3 protein: CASSRERGTGTEAFF
CDR3 DNA: TGCGCCAGCAGCCGAGAGCGGGGTACCGGCACTGAAGCTTTCTTT

clone size: once
D gene: TRBD2
V gene: TRBV6-6
J gene: TRBJ2-2
CDR3 protein: CAEAGRGNTGELFF
CDR3 DNA: TGTGCCGAAGCGGGACGAGGGAACACCGGGGAGCTGTTTTTT

clone size: few
D gene: NA
V gene: TRBV30
J gene: TRBJ1-2
CDR3 protein: CASGQNYGYTF
CDR3 DNA: TGTGCCTCCGGACAGAACTATGGCTACACCTTC

clone size: once
D gene: NA
V gene: TRBV5-4
J gene: TRBJ2-3
CDR3 protein: CASSYLEARTDTQYF
CDR3 DNA: TGTGCCAGCAGTTATTTAGAAGCCCGCACAGATACGCAGTATTTT

clone size: NA
D gene: NA
V gene: TRBV15
J gene: TRBJ1-1
CDR3 protein: CATSSDSGFTEAFF
CDR3 DNA: TGTGCCACCAGCAGTGATTCAGGGTTCACTGAAGCTTTCTTT

clone size: NA
D gene: NA
V gene: TRBV18
J gene: TRBJ1-5
CDR3 protein: CASSPPGVIGESNQPQHF
CDR3 DNA: TGTGCCAGCTCACCACCGGGCGTTATAGGCGAGAGCAATCAGCCCCAGCATTTT

clone size: NA
D gene: NA
V gene: TRBV30
J gene: TRBJ1-4
CDR3 protein: CAWSVPSGSTEKLFF
CDR3 DNA: TGTGCCTGGAGTGTCCCTTCCGGGAGTACCGAAAAACTGTTTTTT

clone size: few
D gene: NA
V gene: TRBV7-9
J gene: TRBJ2-3
CDR3 protein: CASRGAGMTDTQYF
CDR3 DNA: TGTGCCAGCCGGGGGGCGGGGATGACAGATACGCAGTATTTT

clone size: few
D gene: NA
V gene: TRBV7-9
J gene: TRBJ1-1
CDR3 protein: CASSLFPGETEAFF
CDR3 DNA: TGTGCCAGCAGCTTATTTCCGGGTGAGACTGAAGCTTTCTTT

clone size: NA
D gene: NA
V gene: TRBV4-2
J gene: TRBJ2-7
CDR3 protein: CASSQARGQPYEQYF
CDR3 DNA: TGTGCCAGCAGCCAAGCCCGAGGACAGCCCTACGAGCAGTACTTC

clone size: few
D gene: NA
V gene: TRBV19
J gene: TRBJ1-6
CDR3 protein: CASRDTYNSPLHF
CDR3 DNA: TGTGCCAGTCGGGACACTTATAATTCACCCCTCCACTTT

clone size: NA
D gene: NA
V gene: TRBV13
J gene: TRBJ1-6
CDR3 protein: CASSPRQGLNSPLHF
CDR3 DNA: TGTGCCAGCAGCCCCCGGCAGGGACTTAATTCACCCCTCCACTTT

clone size: few
D gene: NA
V gene: TRBV7-3
J gene: TRBJ1-1
CDR3 protein: CATRTGMNTEAFF
CDR3 DNA: TGTGCCACTCGGACTGGGATGAACACTGAAGCTTTCTTT

clone size: NA
D gene: TRBD1
V gene: TRBV2
J gene: TRBJ1-2
CDR3 protein: CASSSGQGRSGYTF
CDR3 DNA: TGTGCCAGCAGTTCGGGACAGGGAAGGAGTGGCTACACCTTC

clone size: NA
D gene: TRBD1
V gene: TRBV18
J gene: TRBJ2-3
CDR3 protein: CASSPPQGTDTQYF
CDR3 DNA: TGTGCCAGCTCACCACCACAGGGGACAGATACGCAGTATTTT

clone size: NA
D gene: NA
V gene: TRBV19
J gene: TRBJ1-2
CDR3 protein: CASSMGARAVYGYTF
CDR3 DNA: TGTGCCAGTAGTATGGGGGCGCGGGCCGTCTATGGCTACACCTTC

clone size: NA
D gene: TRBD1
V gene: TRBV12-3/TRBV12-4
J gene: TRBJ2-7
CDR3 protein: CASSVRDSYEQYF
CDR3 DNA: TGTGCCAGCAGTGTTAGGGACAGCTACGAGCAGTACTTC

clone size: NA
D gene: NA
V gene: TRBV4-2
J gene: TRBJ1-2
CDR3 protein: CASSPQSSLGGLGYTF
CDR3 DNA: TGTGCCAGCAGCCCCCAATCTTCTCTAGGGGGTCTTGGCTACACCTTC

clone size: NA
D gene: NA
V gene: TRBV6-2/TRBV6-3
J gene: TRBJ2-3
CDR3 protein: CASSLRPGTHPGDTQYF
CDR3 DNA: TGTGCCAGCAGCCTCCGCCCCGGAACCCATCCAGGGGATACGCAGTATTTT

clone size: NA
D gene: NA
V gene: TRBV6-6
J gene: TRBJ2-3
CDR3 protein: CASSPDTGPRSTDTQYF
CDR3 DNA: TGTGCCAGCAGTCCGGACACAGGTCCGCGTAGCACAGATACGCAGTATTTT

clone size: NA
D gene: TRBD2
V gene: TRBV19
J gene: TRBJ2-1
CDR3 protein: CASSPIPGLGSYNEQFF
CDR3 DNA: TGTGCCAGTAGCCCCATACCGGGACTAGGCTCCTACAATGAGCAGTTCTTC

clone size: NA
D gene: TRBD2
V gene: TRBV9
J gene: TRBJ2-3
CDR3 protein: CASSVGFAGDGSDTQYF
CDR3 DNA: TGTGCCAGCAGCGTAGGTTTCGCGGGGGATGGCTCAGATACGCAGTATTTT

clone size: NA
D gene: NA
V gene: TRBV10-3
J gene: TRBJ1-5
CDR3 protein: CAISEVRVGQVVQPQHF
CDR3 DNA: TGTGCCATCAGTGAGGTTCGCGTGGGACAAGTGGTTCAGCCCCAGCATTTT

clone size: NA
D gene: TRBD1
V gene: TRBV14
J gene: TRBJ2-1
CDR3 protein: CASTRDRGYNEQFF
CDR3 DNA: TGTGCCAGCACCCGGGACAGAGGCTACAATGAGCAGTTCTTC

clone size: NA
D gene: NA
V gene: TRBV6-4
J gene: TRBJ1-6
CDR3 protein: CASSLQSSYNSPLHF
CDR3 DNA: TGTGCCAGCAGCTTACAGAGCTCCTATAATTCACCCCTCCACTTT

clone size: NA
D gene: NA
V gene: TRBV24-1
J gene: TRBJ2-5
CDR3 protein: CATSDPQGPQETQYF
CDR3 DNA: TGTGCCACCAGTGACCCACAGGGTCCCCAAGAGACCCAGTACTTC

clone size: NA
D gene: TRBD2
V gene: TRBV3-1/TRBV3-2
J gene: TRBJ2-1
CDR3 protein: CASSPDFGLADNEQFF
CDR3 DNA: TGTGCCAGCAGCCCAGATTTCGGACTAGCGGACAATGAGCAGTTCTTC

clone size: once
D gene: TRBD2
V gene: TRBV2
J gene: TRBJ2-1
CDR3 protein: CASKTLAGGFQNEQFF
CDR3 DNA: TGTGCCAGCAAGACACTAGCGGGGGGGTTCCAAAATGAGCAGTTCTTC

clone size: NA
D gene: NA
V gene: TRBV4-3
J gene: TRBJ2-2
CDR3 protein: CASSQEPSVGTGELFF
CDR3 DNA: TGCGCCAGCAGCCAAGAACCTAGCGTCGGCACCGGGGAGCTGTTTTTT

clone size: few
D gene: NA
V gene: TRBV2
J gene: TRBJ2-1
CDR3 protein: CASSLRGLSSYNEQFF
CDR3 DNA: TGTGCCAGCAGTCTTAGGGGTTTAAGCTCCTACAATGAGCAGTTCTTC

clone size: NA
D gene: NA
V gene: TRBV5-4
J gene: TRBJ1-2
CDR3 protein: CASSLVAGVYGYTF
CDR3 DNA: TGTGCCAGCAGCTTGGTGGCGGGGGTTTATGGCTACACCTTC

clone size: NA
D gene: TRBD1
V gene: TRBV3-1/TRBV3-2
J gene: TRBJ1-2
CDR3 protein: CASSQGNRGSGTF
CDR3 DNA: TGTGCCAGCAGCCAAGGTAACAGGGGAAGCGGGACCTTC